This entry features one T cell receptor beta chain sequence. This sample was included in a study of blood T cell repertoires in COVID-19. Study background: From T cells, B-cell-depleted T cells, or PBMCs came the material, which was cDNA or gDNA.

Libraries were prepared by immunoSEQ multiplex PCR; TCRdb keeps only in-frame clonotypes and omits some of them. The table records fewer than 300,000 clones, more than 80% of them present only once. Assignment of participants to cohorts was predicated upon participant-reported clinical history. V trimming: 5 bases; J trimming: 5 bases; junction bases outside the gene matches: 5. CDR1 is MNHEY and CDR2 is SMNVEV in the germline V gene (reference sequence). There are 15 residues in the CDR3. The specimen was PBMCs or T cells enriched from blood (not recorded which). The clonotype originates from a woman under 40 who had recovered from COVID-19. This sequence joins TRBV27 and TRBJ2-1; 11 nucleotides align to TRBD2. The CDR3: CASSPGLAGHNEQFF. DNA of the CDR3: TGTGCCAGCAGTCCCGGACTAGCGGGTCACAATGAGCAGTTCTTC.